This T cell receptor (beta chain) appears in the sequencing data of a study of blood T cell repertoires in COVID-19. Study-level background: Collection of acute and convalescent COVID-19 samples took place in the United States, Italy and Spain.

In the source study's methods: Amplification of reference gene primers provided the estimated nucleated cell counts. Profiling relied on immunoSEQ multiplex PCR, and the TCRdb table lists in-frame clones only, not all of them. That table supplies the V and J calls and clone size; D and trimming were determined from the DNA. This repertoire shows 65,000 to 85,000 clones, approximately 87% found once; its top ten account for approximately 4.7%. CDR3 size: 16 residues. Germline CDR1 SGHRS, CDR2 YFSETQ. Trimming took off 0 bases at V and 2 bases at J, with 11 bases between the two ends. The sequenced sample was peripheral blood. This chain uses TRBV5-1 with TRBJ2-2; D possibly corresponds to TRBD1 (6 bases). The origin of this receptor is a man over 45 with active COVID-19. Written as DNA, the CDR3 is TGCGCCAGCAGCTTGGTGGCAGGGGACAACACCGGGGAGCTGTTTTTT. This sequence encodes CASSLVAGDNTGELFF.